The 11 T cell receptor beta chains below were found in one sample sequenced in a study of T-cell reconstitution after alpha-beta-depleted transplantation in children. Unique molecular identifiers featured in how the TCRbeta library was prepared. TCRdb analysed the PCR reads with MiXCR anew, one entry per CDR3 protein. The table records about 1,000,000 distinct CDR3 sequences, around 30% of them present only once. The starting material was PBMCs, mostly from graft donor cells, obtained 360 days after TCRalphabeta/CD19-depleted stem cell transplant. These receptors were collected from a boy under two years old who had a stem cell transplant for SCID, so the T cells may come from the graft donor.

V gene TRBV12-3 or TRBV12-4 combines with J gene TRBJ2-2; D gene uncertain. CDR3 length equals 16 residues. Trimming removed 4 bases from V and 3 bases from J, with 15 bases in between. CDR3 nucleotide sequence: TGTGCCAGCAGTTCATTTCCAGGCCGTTACACCGGGGAGCTGTTTTTT. Translated: CASSSFPGRYTGELFF.

This clonotype showed up just once. The CDR3 sequence is CASSSPRTGGYHEQYF. The CDR3 DNA reads as TGTGCCAGCAGTTCTCCTCGGACAGGGGGCTACCACGAGCAGTACTTC. This chain connects TRBV27 to TRBJ2-7; 11 bases match TRBD1. This CDR3 contains 16 residues. CDR1 is MNHEY, CDR2 SMNVEV, per germline (reference sequence). V lost 4 bases, J lost 5 bases, and 10 bases stayed unmatched.

This clonotype showed up many times. J is TRBJ2-7 and V is TRBV4-1, with TRBD1 matching over 7 bases. CDR3 length: 15 amino acids. Trimming took 3 bases from V and 2 from J; bases not matched to a gene: 7. CDR1 and CDR2 from the germline V gene are MGHRA and YSYEKL. CDR3 nucleotides: TGCGCCAGCAGCCAGGTCGACAGGGACACCTACGAGCAGTACTTC. Protein: CASSQVDRDTYEQYF.

The genes are TRBV20-1 and TRBJ2-2; 9 positions match TRBD1. Germline V gene sequence: CDR1 DFQATT, CDR2 SNEGSKA (reference sequence). The ends lost 5 bases at V and 3 bases at J; junction bases unmatched: 10. This CDR3 is 16 amino acids long. CDR3 nucleotide sequence: TGCAGTGCTCCAATCCCGGACAGGGGCGACACCGGGGAGCTGTTTTTT. Amino acids: CSAPIPDRGDTGELFF.

This chain joins TRBV5-1 and TRBJ1-1; TRBD1 is a possible D gene (6 bases). Per germline, CDR1 SGHRS and CDR2 YFSETQ. Trimming stripped 0 bases from V and 2 bases from J, with 11 bases between. The CDR3 totals 15 residues. The CDR3 loop reads CASSLAGEFNTEAFF. Here the CDR3 DNA reads TGCGCCAGCAGCTTGGCAGGGGAGTTTAACACTGAAGCTTTCTTT.

This clonotype showed up just a few times. This chain uses TRBV5-1 with TRBJ2-7; D possibly uses TRBD1 or TRBD2 (5 bases each). Germline loops: CDR1 SGHRS, CDR2 YFSETQ. The V gene lost 0 bases and the J gene lost 0 bases, with 16 bases spanning the gap. This CDR3 contains 17 residues. CDR3 in amino acids: CASSLAPSWGSSYEQYF. DNA of the CDR3: TGCGCCAGCAGCTTGGCCCCTTCGTGGGGGAGCTCCTACGAGCAGTACTTC.

This clonotype was recorded a few times. The chain is built from TRBV7-9 and TRBJ2-7, with D perhaps TRBD1 (6 bases). From germline, CDR1 is SEHNR and CDR2 FQNEAQ (reference sequence). There are 15 residues in the CDR3. Trimming removed 2 bases at V and 3 bases at J, with 14 bases between. CDR3 bases: TGTGCCAGCAGCTTAAATCCGGGACAACTCTACGAGCAGTACTTC. Translating gives CASSLNPGQLYEQYF.

CDR3 nucleotide sequence: TGTGCCTGGAGTGCAATTTTAAGGGCTAGCGGGGGGAAAGAGACCCAGTACTTC. Protein: CAWSAILRASGGKETQYF. This chain joins TRBV30 and TRBJ2-5; 11 nucleotides line up with TRBD2. Trimming cost V 1 base and J 3 bases; bases outside gene matches: 13. Germline V gene data show CDR1 as GTSNPN and CDR2 as SVGIG (reference sequence). The CDR3 covers 18 residues.

The table lists this clonotype with many counts. The chain is built from TRBV5-1 and TRBJ2-7; the D is unclear. This CDR3 is built from 14 residues. Germline values: CDR1 SGHRS, CDR2 YFSETQ. V dropped 0 bases and J dropped 1 base, with 8 bases sitting between them. CDR3 nucleotide sequence: TGCGCCAGCAGCTTGGTAGGAAATTCCTACGAGCAGTACTTC. It encodes CASSLVGNSYEQYF.

This chain connects TRBV2 to TRBJ1-1, with 10 bases that match TRBD1. This CDR3 has 16 residues. The V and J ends lost 9 bases and 4 bases, in that order; junction bases with no gene match: 14. Looked up from germline, CDR1 is SNHLY and CDR2 is FYNNEI. This CDR3 is CASSKVRDRGSTEAFF. In DNA, the CDR3 is TGTGCCAGTTCTAAAGTCCGGGACAGGGGTTCCACTGAAGCTTTCTTT.

The chain combines TRBV12-3 or TRBV12-4 with TRBJ1-2, with 8 bases that match TRBD1. J gave up 3 bases and V 8 bases, and 2 bases lay outside the gene matches. The CDR3 covers 12 residues. The DNA for the CDR3 is TGTGCCAGCGGACAGGGCCACTATGGCTACACCTTC. Residues: CASGQGHYGYTF.